Below are 15 T cell receptor beta chains sequenced from a single sample in a study of T cell repertoires in ileal Crohn's disease. The repertoire was sequenced with immunoSEQ multiplex PCR; TCRdb's copy has only in-frame clones and lacks some. The sample shows thousands of clones, about four fifths of them seen only once. The source material was ileal tissue. The receptors were sampled from an adult with Crohn's disease.

The chain has TRBV5-1 and TRBJ2-7; TRBD2 is a possible D gene (5 bases). Per the germline V gene, CDR1 is SGHRS and CDR2 is YFSETQ. Trimming shortened V by 5 bases and J by 2 bases, and 14 bases separated the two germline ends. The length of the CDR3 is 14 residues. The CDR3 spells CASSLADSPYEQYF. The CDR3 DNA reads as TGCGCCAGCAGTCTAGCTGACTCCCCCTACGAGCAGTACTTC.

The gene calls are TRBV5-5 and TRBJ1-3; D not resolved. Germline-derived CDR1 and CDR2 are SGHKS and YYEKEE (reference sequence). This CDR3 spans 15 amino acids. The germline V and J ends were trimmed by 4 bases and 4 bases, with 15 bases remaining between them. The CDR3 nucleotides are TGTGCCAGCAGCGCGAGATCTGCACCCGGAAACACCATATATTTT. This gives the protein CASSARSAPGNTIYF. Together with reference TRBV5-5 and TRBJ1-3, the CDR3 gives the full variable domain: DAGVTQSPTHLIKTRGQQVTLRCSPISGHKSVSWYQQVLGQGPQFIFQYYEKEERGRGNFPDRFSARQFPNYSSELNVNALLLGDSALYLCASSARSAPGNTIYFGEGSWLTVV.

The V and J genes are TRBV5-5 and TRBJ2-5; 10 nucleotides agree with TRBD1. The ends lost 4 bases at V and 4 bases at J; junction bases unmatched: 7. From germline, CDR1 is SGHKS and CDR2 YYEKEE (reference sequence). The CDR3 runs 15 residues. The CDR3 coding sequence is TGTGCCAGCAGCCAGACAGGGGGCATTAGAGAGACCCAGTACTTC. This sequence encodes CASSQTGGIRETQYF.

A remark on this clone: Other DNA sequences in the same sample also yield this CDR3. This chain connects TRBV7-2 to TRBJ2-7, with D perhaps matching TRBD2 (6 bases). V dropped 4 bases and J dropped 2 bases, with 12 bases sitting between them. Per the germline V gene, CDR1 is SGHTA and CDR2 is FQGNSA. The CDR3 spans 14 residues. The CDR3 loop is CASSSQTGAYEQYF. The CDR3 nucleotides are TGTGCCAGCAGCTCCCAGACGGGGGCCTACGAGCAGTACTTC.

This clone has a handful of counts. The chain uses TRBV5-5 and TRBJ1-1; D perhaps matches TRBD1 (5 bases). V was shortened by 4 bases and J by 4 bases, with 14 bases between the two germline ends. The germline V gene has CDR1 SGHKS and CDR2 YYEKEE (reference sequence). The CDR3 spans 14 residues. This CDR3 reads CASSPGRGSTEAFF. The CDR3 bases are TGTGCCAGCAGCCCGGGACGGGGGAGCACTGAAGCTTTCTTT.

The genes are TRBV7-8 and TRBJ2-2; D gene unclear. The CDR3 is made up of 13 amino acids. Germline CDR1 SGHVS, CDR2 FQNEAQ. Trimming pared 2 bases from V and 7 bases from J, leaving 8 bases between. As DNA, the CDR3 is TGTGCCAGCAGCTTATATAGCAACGGGGAGCTGTTTTTT. It codes for CASSLYSNGELFF.

The rearrangement joins TRBV4-1 to TRBJ2-2, with TRBD2 identical over 9 bases. The CDR3 covers 16 residues. The V gene's germline CDR1 is MGHRA and CDR2 YSYEKL. Trimming cost V 4 bases and J 3 bases; bases outside gene matches: 6. The CDR3 DNA reads as TGCGCCAGCAGCCTTTTAGCGGGGGACGACACCGGGGAGCTGTTTTTT. It translates to CASSLLAGDDTGELFF.

The chain has TRBV2 and TRBJ2-1; 11 bases align to TRBD2. V lost 0 bases, J lost 0 bases, and 13 bases stayed unmatched. The CDR3 is 21 residues long. Germline V CDR1 and CDR2: SNHLY, FYNNEI. The CDR3 region has the DNA TGTGCCAGCAGTGAAGCGCTTCCCGTAGCGGGACTAGCGGACTCCTACAATGAGCAGTTCTTC. It is translated as CASSEALPVAGLADSYNEQFF. The full variable domain, rest sourced from reference TRBV2 and TRBJ2-1, is EPEVTQTPSHQVTQMGQEVILRCVPISNHLYFYWYRQILGQKVEFLVSFYNNEISEKSEIFDDQFSVERPDGSNFTLKIRSTKLEDSAMYFCASSEALPVAGLADSYNEQFFGPGTRLTVL.

This clone was observed a handful of times. For the CDR3, the DNA is TGTGCCAGCAGTTTAGGCAGAAACTACGAGCAGTACTTC. Its protein is CASSLGRNYEQYF. The chain recombines TRBV27 with TRBJ2-7; no clear D. CDR1 is MNHEY, CDR2 SMNVEV, per germline (reference sequence). V lost 2 bases, J lost 3 bases, and 8 bases lay in between. CDR3 length equals 13 residues.

This clone occurred once. The chain uses TRBV5-1 and TRBJ1-2; the match to TRBD1 covers 9 bases. The CDR3 has 12 residues. V lost 4 bases and J lost 8; bases outside the gene matches: 3. The germline V gene encodes CDR1 SGHRS and CDR2 YFSETQ. Written as DNA, the CDR3 is TGCGCCAGCAGCCAAACAGGGGGCGGCTACACCTTC. This sequence encodes CASSQTGGGYTF.

This chain connects TRBV6-1 to TRBJ2-7; tentatively, D is TRBD1 (5 bases). CDR1 and CDR2 from the germline V gene are MNHNS and SASEGT. There are 13 residues in the CDR3. V shed 7 bases and J shed 2 bases, with 12 bases lying between them. The CDR3 sequence: CASTVQVPYEQYF. The CDR3 region has the DNA TGTGCCAGCACTGTACAGGTTCCCTACGAGCAGTACTTC.

By share, this clone counts as hyperexpanded. The V and J genes are TRBV9 and TRBJ1-4; 10 nucleotides align to TRBD1. CDR3 length equals 15 residues. CDR1 and CDR2 from the germline V gene are SGDLS and YYNGEE. The V gene end was trimmed by 0 bases and the J gene end by 8 bases; junction bases not matched to a gene: 4. In DNA, the CDR3 is TGTGCCAGCAGCGTAGCCGGGACAGGGGTCGAAAAACTGTTTTTT. The encoded protein is CASSVAGTGVEKLFF.

This chain connects TRBV18 to TRBJ2-4; TRBD1 agrees at 8 bases. The germline CDR1 and CDR2 sequences are KGHSH and LQKENI. The CDR3 has 14 amino acids. Trimming took 3 bases from V and 9 from J; bases not matched to a gene: 7. The CDR3 DNA follows: TGTGCCAGCTCACCGGGACAGGCAGAGAGCATTCAGTACTTC. Its protein product is CASSPGQAESIQYF.

V and J are TRBV30 and TRBJ2-5; possibly TRBD1 for D (7 bases). The V end lost 7 bases, the J end lost 11 bases, and 23 bases lay between the germline ends. Germline assignment: CDR1 GTSNPN and CDR2 SVGIG (reference sequence). This CDR3 comprises 13 residues. The CDR3 reads CALEGARSKEQYF. The CDR3 bases are TGTGCCTTGGAGGGGGCGCGATCCAAAGAGCAGTACTTC.

The chain joins TRBV4-1 to TRBJ2-1, with 7 bases identical to TRBD1. V lost 0 bases, J lost 3 bases, and 5 bases stayed unmatched. Looked up from germline, CDR1 is MGHRA and CDR2 is YSYEKL. There are 16 residues in the CDR3. Here the CDR3 reads CASSQEQGDLYNEQFF. CDR3 DNA sequence: TGCGCCAGCAGCCAAGAGCAGGGGGATCTCTACAATGAGCAGTTCTTC.